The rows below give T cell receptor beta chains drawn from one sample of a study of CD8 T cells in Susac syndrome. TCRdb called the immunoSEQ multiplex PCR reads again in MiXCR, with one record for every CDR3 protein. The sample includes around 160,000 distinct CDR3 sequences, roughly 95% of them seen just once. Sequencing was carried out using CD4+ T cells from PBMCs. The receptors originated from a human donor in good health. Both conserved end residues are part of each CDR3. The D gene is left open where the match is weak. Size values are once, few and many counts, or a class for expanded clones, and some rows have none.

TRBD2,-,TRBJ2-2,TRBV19,TGTGCCAGTAGAGTAGCGGGGGGCGCGCTGTTTTTT,CASRVAGGALFF
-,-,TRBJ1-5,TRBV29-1,TGCAGCATTGGGGGAACGAGCAATCAGCCCCAGCATTTT,CSIGGTSNQPQHF
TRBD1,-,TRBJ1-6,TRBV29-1,TGCAGCGCCGCCCGGGACAGAGAATCACCCCTCCACTTT,CSAARDRESPLHF
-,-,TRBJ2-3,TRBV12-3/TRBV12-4,TGTGCCAGCAGTTTTAGGGACCCGCTCACAGATACGCAGTATTTT,CASSFRDPLTDTQYF
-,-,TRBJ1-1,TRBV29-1,TGCAGCGCAGAAGAACAGGGGAACACTGAAGCTTTCTTT,CSAEEQGNTEAFF
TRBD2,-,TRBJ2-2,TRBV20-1,TGCAGTGCCCGTCGTGGAGGGAGGGGCGGGGAGCTGTTTTTT,CSARRGGRGGELFF
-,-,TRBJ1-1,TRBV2,TGTGCCAGCAACGCAGGGTTGAACACTGAAGCTTTCTTT,CASNAGLNTEAFF
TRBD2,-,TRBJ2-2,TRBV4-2,TGTGCCAGCAGCCAAGATCCTAGCGGGGGGGCCAACACCGGGGAGCTGTTTTTT,CASSQDPSGGANTGELFF
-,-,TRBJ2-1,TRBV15,TGTGCCACCAGCAGAGACCTAGCCGGCGAGCAGTTCTTC,CATSRDLAGEQFF
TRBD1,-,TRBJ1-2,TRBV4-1,TGCGCCAGCAGCCGGCCGACAGGGGACTATGGCTACACCTTC,CASSRPTGDYGYTF
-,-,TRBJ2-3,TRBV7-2,TGTGCCAGCAGCGGTGGGTATGGCGGGGCAGATACGCAGTATTTT,CASSGGYGGADTQYF
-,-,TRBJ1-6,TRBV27,TGTGCCAGCAGTTTTAGGGGGGCCGGACACGGTAATTCACCCCTCCACTTT,CASSFRGAGHGNSPLHF
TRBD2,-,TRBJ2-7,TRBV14,TGTGCCAGCAGCCATCGAGCGGGGACCTCCTACGAGCAGTACTTC,CASSHRAGTSYEQYF
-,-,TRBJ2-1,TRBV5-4,TGTGCCAGCAGCTTGGATCTGCCCTCGTACAATGAGCAGTTCTTC,CASSLDLPSYNEQFF
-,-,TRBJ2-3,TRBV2,TGTGCCAGCAGTAAGACAGGAGACACAGATACGCAGTATTTT,CASSKTGDTDTQYF
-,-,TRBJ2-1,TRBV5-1,TGCGCCAGCAGCTTGGCTCCGGACCGGCAGTTCTTC,CASSLAPDRQFF
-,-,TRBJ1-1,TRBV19,TGTGCCAGTAGTTCGATGGACAGTGGGAACACTGAAGCTTTCTTT,CASSSMDSGNTEAFF
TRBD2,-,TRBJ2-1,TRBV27,TGTGCCAGCAGTTTGAGCGGGGGCCCGTACAATGAGCAGTTCTTC,CASSLSGGPYNEQFF
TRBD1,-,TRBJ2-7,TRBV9,TGTGCCAGCAGCTTCGGACAGGGTGGTTCCTACGAGCAGTACTTC,CASSFGQGGSYEQYF
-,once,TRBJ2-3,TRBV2,TGTGCCAGCAGGGCCCTTTCCCTAAGGGCGTTCGGCACAGATACGCAGTATTTT,CASRALSLRAFGTDTQYF
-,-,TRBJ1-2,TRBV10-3,TGTGCCATCAGTGAGTCGAGACAGAGCTATGGCTACACCTTC,CAISESRQSYGYTF
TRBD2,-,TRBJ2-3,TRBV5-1,TGCGCCAGCAGCAATCCGGGACTATACACAGATACGCAGTATTTT,CASSNPGLYTDTQYF
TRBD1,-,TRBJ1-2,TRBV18,TGTGCCAGCTCACCAAGGACAGGGGCTGGCTACACCTTC,CASSPRTGAGYTF
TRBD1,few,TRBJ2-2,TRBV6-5,TGTGCCAGCAGTCGGACAGGGTTGGGTACCGGGGAGCTGTTTTTT,CASSRTGLGTGELFF
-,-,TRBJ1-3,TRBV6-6,TGTGCCAGCAGTTACCGTGAAGGGGCTGGAAACACCATATATTTT,CASSYREGAGNTIYF
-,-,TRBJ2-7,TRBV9,TGTGCCAGCAGCGTTAGCGGCAACTCTGGGGAGCAGTACTTC,CASSVSGNSGEQYF
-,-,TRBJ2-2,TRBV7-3,TGTGCCAGCAGCTTAAGGGGTAGCACCGGGGAGCTGTTTTTT,CASSLRGSTGELFF
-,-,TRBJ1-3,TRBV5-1,TGCGCCAGCAGCTTGGACTTACAGGAGGCTGGAAACACCATATATTTT,CASSLDLQEAGNTIYF
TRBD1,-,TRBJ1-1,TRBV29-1,TGCAGCGCAGGGACAGTGAACACTGAAGCTTTCTTT,CSAGTVNTEAFF
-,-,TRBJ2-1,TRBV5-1,TGCGCCAGCAGCTCCGGGACACTTGGTGAGCAGTTCTTC,CASSSGTLGEQFF
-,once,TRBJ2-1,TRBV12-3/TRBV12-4,TGTGCCAGCAGCTCTTCTCTTCAGGGGGGAAATGAGCAGTTCTTC,CASSSSLQGGNEQFF
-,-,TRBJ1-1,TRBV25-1,TGTGCCAGCAGTGAATTGAATCCTACTGGAGCTTTCTTT,CASSELNPTGAFF
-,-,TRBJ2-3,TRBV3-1,TGTGCCAGCAGCCGACCTACAGGGTCGCGGGATACGCAGTATTTT,CASSRPTGSRDTQYF
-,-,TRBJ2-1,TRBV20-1,TGCAGTGCTAGAGATCTTACCGGGTCCTACAATGAGCAGTTCTTC,CSARDLTGSYNEQFF
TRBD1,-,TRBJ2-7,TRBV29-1,TGCAGCGTCCCCGGGACAGGCTCCTACGAGCAGTACTTC,CSVPGTGSYEQYF
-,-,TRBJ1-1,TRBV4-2,TGTGCCAGCAGCCAAGTCCTCCAGGGTTCCACTGAAGCTTTCTTT,CASSQVLQGSTEAFF